The subject of this entry is one TCR beta chain. Its cognate antigen is unknown. This sample was included in a study of CD8+CD57+ T cells in acquired aplastic anemia. The wider study: DNA from sorted CD4+ and CD8+ cells averaged approximately 2.9 ug.

Profiling that covered TCR beta VDJ and CDR3 relied on genomic DNA as its template. Each CDR3 protein is one row after TCRdb ran MiXCR on the reads. The table shows approximately 200,000 distinct CDR3 sequences, with about half occurring only once. Study observations and caveats: Common to patients and controls were 25 to 30 CD8+ CDR3 sequences. Patients did not significantly differ from controls in CD8+ Simpson's diversity.

V was trimmed by 3 bases and J by 6 bases, leaving 15 bases between them. Germline CDR1 LNHDA, CDR2 SQIVND (reference sequence). The CDR3 sequence is 15 residues long. The receptor was derived from a human donor in good health, serving as a control. The chain recombines TRBV19 with TRBJ2-1; TRBD1 or TRBD2 may be the D gene (5 bases each). The source material was sorted CD4+, CD8+, or CD8+CD57+ T cells (not recorded which) from PBMCs. CDR3 DNA sequence: TGTGCCAGTAGTATTAAGGTCTTGGGGACCAATGAGCAGTTCTTC. It is translated as CASSIKVLGTNEQFF.